The source of this T cell receptor beta chain is a study of identical twins. The CDR3 has 14 residues. V was clipped by 4 bases and J by 0 bases, with 6 bases between them. Per the germline V gene, CDR1 is KGHDR and CDR2 is SFDVKD. A single record per CDR3 protein comes from TCRdb applying MiXCR to the 5' RACE reads. Here the sample spans roughly 240,000 distinct CDR3 sequences, roughly 7% being singletons. In this sample, this clonotype turned up many times. The sample also formed part of further work on yellow fever vaccine responses in identical twins.

Source material: memory (CD45RO+) T cells sorted from blood. The sequence was collected from a woman under 30 in good health. The gene calls are TRBV24-1 and TRBJ1-5; no reliable D call. The CDR3 region is CATSESYSNQPQHF. For the CDR3, the DNA is TGTGCCACCAGTGAATCCTATAGCAATCAGCCCCAGCATTTT.